These 32 T cell receptor beta chains were all obtained from the same sample, sequenced in a study of blood T cell repertoires in COVID-19. Assay used: immunoSEQ multiplex PCR; TCRdb lists only in-frame clones, some missing. The table lists 220,000 or so clones, nearly 90% of them singletons. Material: PBMCs or T cells enriched from blood (not recorded which). The source of these receptors is a man younger than 40 who had been exposed to COVID-19.

The rearrangement links TRBV3-1 (or the pseudogene TRBV3-2) to TRBJ2-1; no clear D. The CDR3 runs 12 residues. Trimming left V 4 bases short and J 10 bases short, with 11 bases between. Germline CDR1 LGHDT, CDR2 YNNKEL (reference sequence). The CDR3 sequence: CASSPPSLEQFF. Here the CDR3 DNA reads TGTGCCAGCAGCCCCCCGTCCCTAGAGCAGTTCTTC.

V is TRBV7-8 and J is TRBJ2-7; 9 bases fit TRBD1. Germline V CDR1 and CDR2: SGHVS, FQNEAQ. The V gene end was trimmed by 3 bases and the J gene end by 2 bases; junction bases not matched to a gene: 5. This CDR3 is 15 amino acids long. Written as DNA, the CDR3 is TGTGCCAGCAGCTTGGGACAGGGAATCACCTACGAGCAGTACTTC. The encoded protein is CASSLGQGITYEQYF.

The genes are TRBV4-1 and TRBJ2-7; TRBD1 matches 9 bases. The CDR3 has 16 amino acids. V was clipped by 1 base and J by 2 bases; unmatched bases: 6. Looked up from germline, CDR1 is MGHRA and CDR2 is YSYEKL. CDR3 nucleotide sequence: TGCGCCAGCAGCCAAGTCCCACAGGGGGCCGCCTACGAGCAGTACTTC. Amino acid sequence: CASSQVPQGAAYEQYF.

The J gene is TRBJ1-2, the V gene TRBV5-5; D gene uncertain. Germline lookup yields CDR1 SGHKS and CDR2 YYEKEE (reference sequence). The CDR3 consists of 15 residues. Trimming removed 3 bases at V and 8 bases at J, with 20 bases between. The CDR3: CASSSRLVPERGYTF. CDR3 in DNA: TGTGCCAGCAGCTCGAGGCTAGTCCCAGAAAGGGGCTACACCTTC.

The table lists this clone with a few counts. The CDR3 DNA sequence: TGCGCCAGCAGCCCAGTTCTGAAACGCTACAATGAGCAGTTCTTC. Its translation is CASSPVLKRYNEQFF. The chain is built from TRBV4-1 and TRBJ2-1; D ambiguous. Germline lookup yields CDR1 MGHRA and CDR2 YSYEKL. V was pared by 4 bases and J by 3 bases, with 13 bases between. There are 15 residues in the CDR3.

The table lists this clone with a few counts. The chain links TRBV7-9 to TRBJ1-2, with 11 nucleotides matching TRBD1. The germline V gene encodes CDR1 SEHNR and CDR2 FQNEAQ (reference sequence). The V gene end was trimmed by 5 bases and the J gene end by 5 bases; junction bases not matched to a gene: 7. The CDR3 spans 15 residues. DNA for the CDR3: TGTGCCAGCAGCCCCCAGGGGACAGGGGGTTATGGCTACACCTTC. This gives the protein CASSPQGTGGYGYTF.

The chain couples TRBV4-1 to TRBJ2-7; D not resolved. Trimming removed 1 base at V and 4 bases at J, with 14 bases between. Germline-derived CDR1 and CDR2 are MGHRA and YSYEKL. This CDR3 contains 15 residues. The CDR3 loop is CASSQAYPLQYEQYF. The CDR3 DNA follows: TGCGCCAGCAGCCAAGCATATCCGCTACAGTACGAGCAGTACTTC.

The gene calls are TRBV7-9 and TRBJ2-1, with TRBD2 identical over 9 bases. The CDR3 runs 18 residues. The ends lost 1 base at V and 0 bases at J; junction bases unmatched: 7. Germline CDR1 is SEHNR and CDR2 is FQNEAQ (reference sequence). The CDR3 loop is CASSLDSARGGSYNEQFF. CDR3 nucleotides: TGTGCCAGCAGCTTAGATTCTGCGCGGGGGGGCTCCTACAATGAGCAGTTCTTC.

The chain couples TRBV12-3 or TRBV12-4 to TRBJ1-5; D unclear. Trimming cost V 6 bases and J 5 bases, with 11 bases left between them. This CDR3 contains 13 residues. DNA of the CDR3: TGTGCCAGCAGCACCGACACGGATCAGCCCCAGCATTTT. It yields the protein CASSTDTDQPQHF.

The chain employs TRBV9 and TRBJ2-7, with TRBD1 matching 8 bases. This CDR3 contains 14 residues. Germline-derived CDR1 and CDR2 are SGDLS and YYNGEE. The trim removed 4 bases at V and 6 bases at J, leaving 9 bases unmatched. The CDR3 bases are TGTGCCAGCAGCTCCCAGGACAGGGTTTCCGAGCAGTACTTC. Translation: CASSSQDRVSEQYF. The full variable domain, with the rest looked up from reference TRBV9 and TRBJ2-7, is DSGVTQTPKHLITATGQRVTLRCSPRSGDLSVYWYQQSLDQGLQFLIQYYNGEERAKGNILERFSAQQFPDLHSELNLSSLELGDSALYFCASSSQDRVSEQYFGPGTRLTVT.

The chain has TRBV4-1 and TRBJ2-3; the D gene is possibly TRBD1 (5 bases). Germline CDR1 reads MGHRA; CDR2 reads YSYEKL. The CDR3 consists of 17 residues. Trimming shortened V by 4 bases and J by 3 bases, and 20 bases separated the two germline ends. CDR3 sequence: CASSLLLRGRETDTQYF. The CDR3 region has the DNA TGCGCCAGCAGCCTCCTTCTTAGGGGCAGGGAAACAGATACGCAGTATTTT.

This clone was seen repeatedly, ten times or more. The same CDR3 also results from other DNA sequences found in this sample. V gene TRBV7-3 combines with J gene TRBJ1-3; D may be TRBD1 (5 bases). Germline loops: CDR1 SGHTA, CDR2 FQGTGA. The CDR3 is made up of 16 amino acids. The V end was cut by 0 bases, the J end by 0 bases, with 9 bases between. The chain's CDR3 is CASSLTGGNSGNTIYF. In DNA form, the CDR3 reads TGTGCCAGCAGCTTAACTGGGGGGAACTCTGGAAACACCATATATTTT.

This sequence joins TRBV30 and TRBJ1-6; D unclear. Germline loops: CDR1 GTSNPN, CDR2 SVGIG (reference sequence). The CDR3 runs to 14 residues. V gave up 0 bases and J gave up 4 bases, with 7 bases separating them. The CDR3 spells CAWSVEAYNSPLHF. The CDR3 DNA is TGTGCCTGGAGTGTAGAGGCTTATAATTCACCCCTCCACTTT.

The chain has TRBV9 and TRBJ1-1; D is unclear. This CDR3 has 15 residues. V was trimmed by 4 bases and J by 1 base, leaving 14 bases between them. CDR1 SGDLS and CDR2 YYNGEE come from the germline V gene. CDR3 loop: CASSMEGGSNTEAFF. CDR3 coding DNA: TGTGCCAGCAGCATGGAGGGCGGTTCGAACACTGAAGCTTTCTTT.

This clone is a singleton in its sample. Relative to the germline gene, one junction end is altered; a read error may explain this. The CDR3 DNA reads as TGTGTCAGCAGTATAAACCGAGGGGGCGCCGGAAACACCATATATTTT. Its protein product is CVSSINRGGAGNTIYF. The gene calls are TRBV6-2 or TRBV6-3 and TRBJ1-3; TRBD1 matches 7 bases. This CDR3 region has 16 residues. CDR1 is MNHEY and CDR2 is SVGEGT in the germline V gene.

The V and J genes are TRBV18 and TRBJ2-5; 9 nucleotides match TRBD2. V dropped 3 bases and J dropped 3; count of bases not matched to a gene: 11. Germline lookup yields CDR1 KGHSH and CDR2 LQKENI. The CDR3 consists of 17 residues. The CDR3 reads CASSPPRSGGTKETQYF. The CDR3 DNA reads as TGTGCCAGCTCACCTCCCCGGAGCGGGGGGACTAAAGAGACCCAGTACTTC. Drawing the rest from reference TRBV18 and TRBJ2-5, the complete variable domain is NAGVMQNPRHLVRRRGQEARLRCSPMKGHSHVYWYRQLPEEGLKFMVYLQKENIIDESGMPKERFSAEFPKEGPSILRIQQVVRGDSAAYFCASSPPRSGGTKETQYFGPGTRLLVL.

The CDR3 DNA is TGCGCCAGCAGCTTGGTACGGGAGCGAGACACTGAAGCTTTCTTT. It codes for CASSLVRERDTEAFF. J is TRBJ1-1 and V is TRBV5-1; unclear D gene. The germline CDR1 and CDR2 sequences are SGHRS and YFSETQ. Trimming took off 0 bases at V and 3 bases at J, with 12 bases between the two ends. CDR3 size: 15 residues.

The CDR3 loop is CASSQQGYMNTEAFF. DNA of the CDR3: TGTGCCAGCAGCCAACAGGGTTACATGAACACTGAAGCTTTCTTT. The chain employs TRBV6-5 and TRBJ1-1; TRBD1 might be the D (6 bases). From germline, CDR1 is MNHEY and CDR2 SVGAGI. Trimming removed 6 bases from V and 0 bases from J, with 14 bases in between. The CDR3 loop spans 15 amino acids.

The chain links TRBV18 to TRBJ2-7; TRBD1 matches at 8 bases. Per germline, CDR1 KGHSH and CDR2 LQKENI. The V segment lost 3 bases and the J segment 6 bases; nucleotides outside the gene matches: 1. The CDR3 loop spans 12 amino acids. The CDR3 nucleotides read TGTGCCAGCTCACCGACAGGGGTCGAGCAGTACTTC. Its protein product is CASSPTGVEQYF.

The chain uses TRBV12-3 or TRBV12-4 and TRBJ2-2, with D possibly TRBD1 on 5 matching bases. The CDR3 has 13 amino acids. V lost 6 bases, J lost 4 bases, and 9 bases lay in between. The CDR3 DNA reads as TGTGCCAGCAGCTCCAGGGCCACCGGGGAGCTGTTTTTT. Translation: CASSSRATGELFF.

This chain links TRBV5-1 with TRBJ2-2; 7 nucleotides align to TRBD1. CDR1 and CDR2 (germline): SGHRS, YFSETQ. Losses at the gene ends were 3 bases for V and 9 bases for J; bases not matched to a gene: 11. CDR3 length: 15 amino acids. The CDR3 loop reads CASSWTGEPNRELFF. CDR3 bases: TGCGCCAGCAGCTGGACAGGTGAACCGAACAGGGAGCTGTTTTTT.

This clone was recorded only once. The chain recombines TRBV27 with TRBJ2-5; the match to TRBD2 covers 7 bases. The junction had 10 bases not matched to a gene; V was cut back by 8 bases and J by 1 base. The germline CDR1 and CDR2 sequences are MNHEY and SMNVEV (reference sequence). The CDR3 loop spans 15 amino acids. DNA for the CDR3: TGTGCCAGCGGCCCGAGCGGGGCAAGCCAAGAGACCCAGTACTTC. Its protein product is CASGPSGASQETQYF.

The chain's CDR3 is CALTTQVEAFF. DNA for the CDR3: TGTGCCTTAACCACGCAGGTTGAAGCTTTCTTT. The V gene is TRBV30, the J gene TRBJ1-1; D gene ambiguous. This CDR3 region has 11 residues. The germline CDR1 and CDR2 sequences are GTSNPN and SVGIG (reference sequence). The germline V and J ends were trimmed by 7 bases and 7 bases, with 13 bases remaining between them.

This chain joins TRBV4-1 and TRBJ1-6; 10 positions agree with TRBD1. With 4 bases clipped from V and 10 bases from J, the junction kept 7 bases outside the gene matches. The V gene's germline CDR1 is MGHRA and CDR2 YSYEKL. The CDR3 has 15 amino acids. The CDR3 spells CASSRGQGVGSPLHF. The CDR3 DNA reads TGCGCCAGCAGCCGCGGACAGGGGGTTGGCTCACCCCTCCACTTT.

CDR3 DNA sequence: TGCGCCAGCAGCCAGGGGATGGGGCCCGACAGGGAGAATCAGCCCCAGCATTTT. Translating gives CASSQGMGPDRENQPQHF. The chain has TRBV4-1 and TRBJ1-5; 7 bases are shared with TRBD1. J lost 4 bases, V lost 3 bases, and 15 bases had no gene match. CDR1 and CDR2 (germline): MGHRA, YSYEKL. The CDR3 has 18 residues.

This clone was seen a single time. The chain recombines TRBV12-3 or TRBV12-4 with TRBJ2-5; no reliable D call. The CDR3 is 12 residues long. V lost 5 bases and J lost 1, with 5 bases in between. The CDR3 region has the DNA TGTGCCAGCAGTCCCCTCCAAGAGACCCAGTACTTC. It is translated as CASSPLQETQYF.

This clone was detected a few times. This sequence joins TRBV3-1 (or the pseudogene TRBV3-2) and TRBJ1-1; D possibly corresponds to TRBD1 (6 bases). The CDR3 loop spans 13 amino acids. The V gene lost 3 bases and the J gene lost 7 bases, with 12 bases spanning the gap. In germline, CDR1 is LGHDT, CDR2 YNNKEL (reference sequence). The CDR3 is CASSHPYRDEAFF. CDR3 bases: TGTGCCAGCAGCCACCCCTACAGGGATGAAGCTTTCTTT.

The chain uses TRBV15 and TRBJ1-2; the match to TRBD1 covers 8 bases. The CDR3 loop spans 18 amino acids. V was clipped by 5 bases and J by 4 bases; unmatched bases: 18. CDR1 and CDR2 (germline): LNHNV, YYDKDF (reference sequence). CDR3 amino acids: CATSGALTQGAQGYGYTF. The CDR3 DNA reads TGTGCCACCAGCGGGGCCCTTACGCAGGGGGCACAGGGCTATGGCTACACCTTC. The whole variable domain, filled in from reference TRBV15 and TRBJ1-2, reads DAMVIQNPRYQVTQFGKPVTLSCSQTLNHNVMYWYQQKSSQAPKLLFHYYDKDFNNEADTPDNFQSRRPNTSFCFLDIRSPGLGDTAMYLCATSGALTQGAQGYGYTFGSGTRLTVV.

The rearrangement joins TRBV5-4 to TRBJ2-7, with 12 nucleotides matching TRBD2. This CDR3 region has 15 residues. The V gene's germline CDR1 is SGHNT and CDR2 YYREEE (reference sequence). Germline trimming cut 4 bases from V and 1 base from J; bases unmatched to any gene: 3. Written as DNA, the CDR3 is TGTGCCAGCAGCCCAACTAGCGGGGGGTCCTACGAGCAGTACTTC. This encodes CASSPTSGGSYEQYF.

This chain uses TRBV4-1 with TRBJ2-2; possibly TRBD1 for D (5 bases). Trimming took off 0 bases at V and 1 base at J, with 6 bases between the two ends. The CDR3 is 15 residues long. The germline V gene has CDR1 MGHRA and CDR2 YSYEKL. The CDR3 DNA is TGCGCCAGCAGCCAAGAAGACAGGAACACCGGGGAGCTGTTTTTT. Its protein is CASSQEDRNTGELFF.

This clone was seen only once. The genes are TRBV3-1 (or the pseudogene TRBV3-2) and TRBJ2-7; perhaps TRBD2 as D (5 bases). The CDR3 is 14 residues long. Germline V gene data show CDR1 as LGHDT and CDR2 as YNNKEL (reference sequence). Trimming removed 2 bases from V and 6 bases from J, with 14 bases in between. The CDR3 coding sequence is TGTGCCAGCAGCCAAACGAGGGCAGGAGGCGAGCAGTACTTC. It yields the protein CASSQTRAGGEQYF.

The rearrangement uses TRBV4-2 and TRBJ2-7; no reliable D call. Trimming took off 0 bases at V and 3 bases at J, with 15 bases between the two ends. CDR1 is LGHNA and CDR2 is YNFKEQ in the germline V gene. The CDR3 totals 16 residues. The CDR3 DNA reads TGTGCCAGCAGCCAAGATGTGTCTAGGCCGAGCTACGAGCAGTACTTC. This codes for CASSQDVSRPSYEQYF.